This T cell receptor (beta chain) was sequenced for a study of blood T cells in healthy people across ages. Study-level findings and limits: Among T cells, TCR beta diversity per million cells dropped roughly linearly as age rose. Strong correlation was found linking TCR beta diversity to naive T cell percentage.

Donors were systemically healthy Caucasian individuals from Russia aged roughly 6 to 100 years. After removal of 4 bases from V and 0 bases from J, the junction contained 5 bases not matched to a gene. This CDR3 spans 15 amino acids. Germline values: CDR1 SGHVS, CDR2 FQNEAQ. This clonotype was seen many times. Its antigen is currently unknown. A sample-barcoded 5' primer and a J-beta primer mix were used in a second PCR of roughly 7 to 11 cycles. All cDNA molecules were each tagged by a template-switch adaptor with 12 random nucleotides. TCRdb independently ran MiXCR on the 5' RACE reads; one entry per CDR3 protein. The profile shows 1.5 million to 2 million distinct CDR3 sequences, 30% to 40% of them singletons.

The sequencing sample was made of blood. This receptor was identified in a woman between 25 and 40 years old in good health. The chain couples TRBV7-8 to TRBJ2-7; 8 nucleotides agree with TRBD2. In DNA form, the CDR3 reads TGTGCCAGCAGCTCGTCCGGGACTAGCTCCTACGAGCAGTACTTC. Translation gives CASSSSGTSSYEQYF.